This TCR beta chain came from a study of T cells expressing NK-cell markers (dated by TCRdb to 2020 to 2021). Turning to the overall study: Fewer than ten donors provided sorted CD3+CD56+NKG2C+, CD3+CD56+NKG2C- and CD3+CD56-NKG2C+ T-cell subsets, whose TCR beta-chain repertoires were profiled. Randomly selected healthy volunteers, three men and five women, were used as the eight sequenced donors. The libraries were sequenced on Illumina HiSeq 2000/2500, MiSeq or NextSeq, producing 2 x 150 bp reads. Among the eight sequenced donors, seven were HCMV-seropositive and one was HCMV-seronegative. Points the paper makes about the study in general: Those dominant clonotypes were again the most abundant among CD3+CD56-NKG2C+ cells in a handful of donors, at roughly 25-60.1%. In 6 or 7 donors, the dominant CD3+CD56+NKG2C+ clonotypes ranked among the top 10 CD8+ clonotypes, making up 1.0-7.0% of CD8+ T cells. Whether the expanded NKG2C-expressing T cell clones were specific for HCMV antigens remained unclear.

The CDR3 holds 15 amino acids from the cysteine to the phenylalanine. This entry has no DNA. In regard to this clonotype: The specificity of this receptor is unknown.

HCMV-specific IgG was detected in serum with a commercial ELISA kit to determine HCMV serostatus. Ficoll density gradient centrifugation was used to isolate peripheral blood mononuclear cells from blood. The sequencer was an Illumina HiSeq 2000. TCR beta cDNA libraries were prepared using 5'RACE template switching, which introduced a universal primer site and unique molecular identifiers. Synthesis of cDNA was primed from the TCR beta constant segment and was followed by two consecutive PCR amplification steps. The paper's data handling went like this. MIGEC handled demultiplexing of the reads and grouping by UMI, while MiTCR was used to assemble and quantify clonotypes. To exclude erroneous sequences, only TCR cDNA sequences supported by at least two reads were retained. Downstream repertoire analysis used the tcR package, and clonotypes were matched across fractions by CDR3 nucleotide sequence plus V segment. VDJmatch was used to annotate antigen specificity against VDJdb, with one amino acid substitution in CDR3 allowed. Reads reprocessed by TCRdb are summarized as one entry per CDR3 protein sequence, and DNA is absent. TCRdb's processing, not the authors' own work, is the source of the V and J calls. This sample's table contains 350,000 to 450,000 distinct CDR3 sequences. The ten largest clones represent under 6.5% of the sample.

The origin of this receptor is a man aged 18-70 years in good health. Material for sequencing was blood T cells: a sorted CD56 or NKG2C T cell subset, CD4+ or CD8+ T cells, or bulk PBMC T cells (not recorded which). The chain is assembled from TRBV12-3 or TRBV12-4 and TRBJ2-2; TCRdb lists TRBD2, though no DNA is available to test this call. This receptor carries the CDR3 CASSGSGGNTGELFF.